This TCR beta chain originates from a study of T-cell reconstitution after alpha-beta-depleted transplantation in children. Researchers prepared the TCRbeta library using unique molecular identifiers, the study reports. TCRdb redid the calling of the PCR reads with MiXCR, one entry per CDR3 protein. The sample holds more than 250,000 distinct CDR3 sequences, 9.9% seen once. This clonotype was detected a few times. Germline CDR1 SGHDT, CDR2 YYEEEE. Deletions cut 4 bases from V and 2 bases from J, with 9 bases between. The CDR3 totals 14 residues. V is TRBV5-6 and J is TRBJ2-2; D possibly corresponds to TRBD1 (5 bases). Sequenced here: PBMCs from the stem cell graft donor, sampled from the stem cell graft. This sequence was found in a human donor who donated a stem cell graft to a child with SCID. The DNA for the CDR3 is TGTGCCAGCAGCGAGACAGCCAACACCGGGGAGCTGTTTTTT. Amino acids: CASSETANTGELFF. The whole variable domain, remainder taken from reference TRBV5-6 and TRBJ2-2, is DAGVTQSPTHLIKTRGQQVTLRCSPKSGHDTVSWYQQALGQGPQFIFQYYEEEERQRGNFPDRFSGHQFPNYSSELNVNALLLGDSALYLCASSETANTGELFFGEGSRLTVL.